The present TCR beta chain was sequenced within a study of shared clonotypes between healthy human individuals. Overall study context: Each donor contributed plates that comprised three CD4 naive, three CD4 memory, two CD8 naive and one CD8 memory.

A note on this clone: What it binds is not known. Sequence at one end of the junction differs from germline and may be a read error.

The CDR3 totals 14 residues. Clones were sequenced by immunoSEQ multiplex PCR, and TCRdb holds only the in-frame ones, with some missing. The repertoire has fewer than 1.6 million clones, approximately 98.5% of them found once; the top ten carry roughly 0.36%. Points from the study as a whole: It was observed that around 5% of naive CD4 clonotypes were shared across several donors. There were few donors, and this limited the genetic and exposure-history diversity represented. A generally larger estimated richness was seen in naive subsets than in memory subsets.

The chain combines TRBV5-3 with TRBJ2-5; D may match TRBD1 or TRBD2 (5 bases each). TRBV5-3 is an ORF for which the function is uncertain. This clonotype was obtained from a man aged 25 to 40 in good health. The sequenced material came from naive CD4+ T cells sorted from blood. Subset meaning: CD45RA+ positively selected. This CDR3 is CASSLAGRVETQYF. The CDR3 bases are TGTGCCAGCAGCTTGGCAGGGCGGGTCGAGACCCAGTACTTC.